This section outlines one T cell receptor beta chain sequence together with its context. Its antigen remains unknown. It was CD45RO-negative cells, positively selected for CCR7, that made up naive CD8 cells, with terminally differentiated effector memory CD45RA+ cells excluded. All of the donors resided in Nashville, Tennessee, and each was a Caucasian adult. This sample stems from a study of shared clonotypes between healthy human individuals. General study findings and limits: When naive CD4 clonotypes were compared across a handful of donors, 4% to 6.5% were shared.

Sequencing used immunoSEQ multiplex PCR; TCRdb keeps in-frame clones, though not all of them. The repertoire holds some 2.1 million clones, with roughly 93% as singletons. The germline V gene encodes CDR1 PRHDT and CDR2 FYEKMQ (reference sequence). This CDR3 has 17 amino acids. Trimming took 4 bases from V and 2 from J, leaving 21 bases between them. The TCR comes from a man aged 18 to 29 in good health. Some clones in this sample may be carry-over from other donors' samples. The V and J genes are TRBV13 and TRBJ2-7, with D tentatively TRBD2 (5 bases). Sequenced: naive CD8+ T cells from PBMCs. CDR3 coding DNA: TGTGCCAGCAGCTCTAAGCGGATACCGCTACTCCCCTACGAGCAGTACTTC. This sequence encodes CASSSKRIPLLPYEQYF.